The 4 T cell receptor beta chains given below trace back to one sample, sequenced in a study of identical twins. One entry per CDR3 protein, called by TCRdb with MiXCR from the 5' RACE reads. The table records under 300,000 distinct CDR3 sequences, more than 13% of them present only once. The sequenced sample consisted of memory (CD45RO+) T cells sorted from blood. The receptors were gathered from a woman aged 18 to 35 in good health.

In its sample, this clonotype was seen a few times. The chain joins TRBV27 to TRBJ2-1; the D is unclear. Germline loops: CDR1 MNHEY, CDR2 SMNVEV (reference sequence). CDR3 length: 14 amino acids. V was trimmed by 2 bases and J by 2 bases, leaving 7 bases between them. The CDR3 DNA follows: TGTGCCAGCAGTTTAGGTATCCCCTACAATGAGCAGTTCTTC. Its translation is CASSLGIPYNEQFF.

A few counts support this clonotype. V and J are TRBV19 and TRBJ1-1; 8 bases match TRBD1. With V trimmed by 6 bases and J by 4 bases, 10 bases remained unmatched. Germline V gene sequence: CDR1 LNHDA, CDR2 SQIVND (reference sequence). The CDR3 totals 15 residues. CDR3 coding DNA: TGTGCCAGTAGCCACCCAGGGGGCGCGGGCACTGAAGCTTTCTTT. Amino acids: CASSHPGGAGTEAFF.

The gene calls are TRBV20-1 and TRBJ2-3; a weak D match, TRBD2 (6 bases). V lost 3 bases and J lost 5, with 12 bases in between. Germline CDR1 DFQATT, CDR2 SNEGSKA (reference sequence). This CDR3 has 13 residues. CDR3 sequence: CSASTEGRDTQYF. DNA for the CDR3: TGCAGTGCTAGTACGGAGGGAAGAGATACGCAGTATTTT.

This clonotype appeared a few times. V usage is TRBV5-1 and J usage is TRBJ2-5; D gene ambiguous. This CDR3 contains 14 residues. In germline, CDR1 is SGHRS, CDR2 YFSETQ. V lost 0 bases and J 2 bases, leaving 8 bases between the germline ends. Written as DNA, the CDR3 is TGCGCCAGCAGCTTGGGTGGAGCTCAAGAGACCCAGTACTTC. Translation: CASSLGGAQETQYF.